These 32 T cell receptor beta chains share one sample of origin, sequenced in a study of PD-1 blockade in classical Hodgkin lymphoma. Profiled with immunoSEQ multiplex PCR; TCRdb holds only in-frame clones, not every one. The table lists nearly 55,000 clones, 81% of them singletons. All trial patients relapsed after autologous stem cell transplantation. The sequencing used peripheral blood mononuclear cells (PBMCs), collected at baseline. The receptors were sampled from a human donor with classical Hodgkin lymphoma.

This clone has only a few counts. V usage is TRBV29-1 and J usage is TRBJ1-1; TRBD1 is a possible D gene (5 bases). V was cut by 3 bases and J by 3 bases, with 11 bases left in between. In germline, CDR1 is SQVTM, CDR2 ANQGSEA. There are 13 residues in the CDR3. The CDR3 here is CSVEPGLDTEAFF. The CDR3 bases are TGCAGCGTTGAGCCGGGGCTGGACACTGAAGCTTTCTTT.

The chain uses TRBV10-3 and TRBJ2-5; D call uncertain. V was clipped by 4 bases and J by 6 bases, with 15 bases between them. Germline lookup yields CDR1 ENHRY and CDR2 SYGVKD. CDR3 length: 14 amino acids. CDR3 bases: TGTGCCATCAGTGCCCGGACCGAAGTGAAGACCCAGTACTTC. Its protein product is CAISARTEVKTQYF.

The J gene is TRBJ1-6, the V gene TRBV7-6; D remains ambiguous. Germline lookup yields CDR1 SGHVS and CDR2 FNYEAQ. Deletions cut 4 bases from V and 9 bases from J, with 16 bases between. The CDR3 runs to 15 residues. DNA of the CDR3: TGTGCCAGCAGCTCTAGACAAGCCGGTGGTTCACCCCTCCACTTT. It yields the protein CASSSRQAGGSPLHF.

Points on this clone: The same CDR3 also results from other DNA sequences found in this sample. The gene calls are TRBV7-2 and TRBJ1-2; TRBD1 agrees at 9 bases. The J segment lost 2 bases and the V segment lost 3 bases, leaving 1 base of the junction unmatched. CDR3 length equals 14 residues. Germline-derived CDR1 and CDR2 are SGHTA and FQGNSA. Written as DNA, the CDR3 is TGTGCCAGCAGCTTGGACAGGGGAAACTATGGCTACACCTTC. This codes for CASSLDRGNYGYTF.

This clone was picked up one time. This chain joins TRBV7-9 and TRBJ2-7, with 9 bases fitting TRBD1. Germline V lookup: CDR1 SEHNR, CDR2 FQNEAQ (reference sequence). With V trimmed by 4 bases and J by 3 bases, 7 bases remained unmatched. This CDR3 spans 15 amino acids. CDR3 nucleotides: TGTGCCAGCAGCTGGGGACAGGGCTTGGTCTACGAGCAGTACTTC. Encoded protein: CASSWGQGLVYEQYF.

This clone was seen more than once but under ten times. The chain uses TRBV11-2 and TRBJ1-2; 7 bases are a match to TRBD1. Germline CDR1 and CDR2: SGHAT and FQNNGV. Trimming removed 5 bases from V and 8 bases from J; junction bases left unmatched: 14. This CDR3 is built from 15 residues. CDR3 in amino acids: CASSPLTGPRAGYTF. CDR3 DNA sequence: TGTGCCAGCAGCCCCTTGACAGGGCCGAGAGCCGGCTACACCTTC.

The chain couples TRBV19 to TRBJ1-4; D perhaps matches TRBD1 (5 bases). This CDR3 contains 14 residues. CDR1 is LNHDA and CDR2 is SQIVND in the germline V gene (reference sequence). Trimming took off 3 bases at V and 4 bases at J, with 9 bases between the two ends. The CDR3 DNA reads TGTGCCAGTAGTATCCAACAGGTTAATGAAAAACTGTTTTTT. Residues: CASSIQQVNEKLFF.

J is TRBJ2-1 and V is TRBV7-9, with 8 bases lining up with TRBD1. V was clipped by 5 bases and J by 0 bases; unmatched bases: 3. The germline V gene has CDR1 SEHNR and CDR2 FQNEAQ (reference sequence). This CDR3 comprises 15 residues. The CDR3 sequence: CASSKTGGSYNEQFF. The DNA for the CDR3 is TGTGCCAGCAGCAAAACAGGGGGCTCCTACAATGAGCAGTTCTTC.

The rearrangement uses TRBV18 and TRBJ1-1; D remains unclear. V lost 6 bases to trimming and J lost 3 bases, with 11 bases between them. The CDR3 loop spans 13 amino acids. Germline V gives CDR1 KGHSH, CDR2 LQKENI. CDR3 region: CASSRLIDTEAFF. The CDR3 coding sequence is TGTGCCAGCTCCCGTCTAATAGACACTGAAGCTTTCTTT. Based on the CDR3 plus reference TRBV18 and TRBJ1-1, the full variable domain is NAGVMQNPRHLVRRRGQEARLRCSPMKGHSHVYWYRQLPEEGLKFMVYLQKENIIDESGMPKERFSAEFPKEGPSILRIQQVVRGDSAAYFCASSRLIDTEAFFGQGTRLTVV.

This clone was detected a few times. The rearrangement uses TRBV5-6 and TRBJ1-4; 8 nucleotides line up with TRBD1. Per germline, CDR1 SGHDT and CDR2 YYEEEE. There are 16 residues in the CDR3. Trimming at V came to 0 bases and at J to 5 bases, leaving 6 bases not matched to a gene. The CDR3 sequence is CASSLGGTGGNEKLFF. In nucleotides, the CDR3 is TGTGCCAGCAGCTTGGGGGGGACAGGAGGGAATGAAAAACTGTTTTTT.

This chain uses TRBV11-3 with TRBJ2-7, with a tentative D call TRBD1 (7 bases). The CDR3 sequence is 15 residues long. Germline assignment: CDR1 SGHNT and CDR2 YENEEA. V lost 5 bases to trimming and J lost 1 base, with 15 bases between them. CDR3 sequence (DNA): TGTGCCAGCAGCCCGGTCGCAGGGGGGTCCTACGAGCAGTACTTC. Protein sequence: CASSPVAGGSYEQYF.

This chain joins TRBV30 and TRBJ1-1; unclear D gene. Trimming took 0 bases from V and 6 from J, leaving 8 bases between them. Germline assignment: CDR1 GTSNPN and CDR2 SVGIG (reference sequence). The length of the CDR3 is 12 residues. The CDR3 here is CAWSVLDPEAFF. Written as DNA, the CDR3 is TGTGCCTGGAGTGTACTCGACCCTGAAGCTTTCTTT.

CDR3 amino acids: CASSLVSSMETQYF. The CDR3 coding sequence is TGCGCCAGCAGCTTGGTTTCGTCTATGGAGACCCAGTACTTC. V gene TRBV5-1 combines with J gene TRBJ2-5; unclear D gene. The CDR3 is 14 amino acids. CDR1 SGHRS and CDR2 YFSETQ come from the germline V gene. Trimming removed 0 bases from V and 5 bases from J, with 11 bases in between.

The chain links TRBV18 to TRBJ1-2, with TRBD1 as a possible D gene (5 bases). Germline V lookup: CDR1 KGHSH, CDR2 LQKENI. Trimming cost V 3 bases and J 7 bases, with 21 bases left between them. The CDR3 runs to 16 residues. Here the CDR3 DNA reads TGTGCCAGCTCACCGCCCTCGGGGGGGATTGTCGGTGGCTACACCTTC. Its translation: CASSPPSGGIVGGYTF. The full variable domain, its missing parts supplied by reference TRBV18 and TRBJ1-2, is NAGVMQNPRHLVRRRGQEARLRCSPMKGHSHVYWYRQLPEEGLKFMVYLQKENIIDESGMPKERFSAEFPKEGPSILRIQQVVRGDSAAYFCASSPPSGGIVGGYTFGSGTRLTVV.

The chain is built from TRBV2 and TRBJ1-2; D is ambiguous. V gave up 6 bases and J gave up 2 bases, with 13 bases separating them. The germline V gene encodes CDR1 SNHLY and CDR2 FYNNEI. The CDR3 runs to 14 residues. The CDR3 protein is CASSLTTLNYGYTF. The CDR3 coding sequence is TGTGCCAGCAGCCTGACGACTCTCAACTATGGCTACACCTTC.

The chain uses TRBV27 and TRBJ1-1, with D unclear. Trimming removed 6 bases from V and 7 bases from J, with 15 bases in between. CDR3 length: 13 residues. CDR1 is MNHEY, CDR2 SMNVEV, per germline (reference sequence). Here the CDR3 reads CASSRESRFEAFF. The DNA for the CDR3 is TGTGCCAGCAGCCGAGAATCCAGGTTTGAAGCTTTCTTT.

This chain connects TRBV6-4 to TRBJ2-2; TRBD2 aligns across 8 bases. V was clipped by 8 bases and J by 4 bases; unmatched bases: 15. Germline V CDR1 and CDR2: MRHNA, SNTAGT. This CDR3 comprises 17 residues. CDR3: CASSQSGTSKGTGELFF. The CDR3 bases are TGTGCCAGCTCCCAGTCCGGGACTAGTAAAGGCACCGGGGAGCTGTTTTTT.

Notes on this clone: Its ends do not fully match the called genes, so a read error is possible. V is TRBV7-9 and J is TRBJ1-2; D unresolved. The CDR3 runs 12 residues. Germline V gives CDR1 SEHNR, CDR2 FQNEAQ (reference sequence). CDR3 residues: CASSLVNHGYTF. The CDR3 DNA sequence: TGTGCCAGCAGCTTAGTTAACCATGGCTACACCTTC.

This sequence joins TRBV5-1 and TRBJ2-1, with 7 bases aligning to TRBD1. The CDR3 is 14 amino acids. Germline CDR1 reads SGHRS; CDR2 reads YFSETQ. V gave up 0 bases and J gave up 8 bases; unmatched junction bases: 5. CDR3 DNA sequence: TGCGCCAGCAGCTTGGGAGGGGGCAGGGATGAGCAGTTCTTC. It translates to CASSLGGGRDEQFF.

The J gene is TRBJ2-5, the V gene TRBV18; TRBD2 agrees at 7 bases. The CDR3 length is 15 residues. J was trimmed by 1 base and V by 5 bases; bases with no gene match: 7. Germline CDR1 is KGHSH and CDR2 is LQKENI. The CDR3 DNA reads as TGTGCCAGCTCATACCCTAGCGGCCTCCAAGAGACCCAGTACTTC. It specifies CASSYPSGLQETQYF.

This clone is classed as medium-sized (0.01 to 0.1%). The CDR3 DNA is TGTGCCAGCAGCCCTTTGGACAACGGCTATGGCTACACCTTC. Amino acid sequence: CASSPLDNGYGYTF. V usage is TRBV7-2 and J usage is TRBJ1-2; TRBD1 might be the D (5 bases). Trimming took 5 bases from V and 4 from J, leaving 14 bases between them. The CDR3 is made up of 14 amino acids. CDR1 is SGHTA and CDR2 is FQGNSA in the germline V gene.

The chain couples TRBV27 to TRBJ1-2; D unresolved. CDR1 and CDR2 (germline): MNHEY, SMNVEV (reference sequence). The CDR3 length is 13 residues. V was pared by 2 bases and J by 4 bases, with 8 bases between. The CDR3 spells CASSLTRRYGYTF. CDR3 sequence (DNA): TGTGCCAGCAGTTTAACCAGGCGCTATGGCTACACCTTC.

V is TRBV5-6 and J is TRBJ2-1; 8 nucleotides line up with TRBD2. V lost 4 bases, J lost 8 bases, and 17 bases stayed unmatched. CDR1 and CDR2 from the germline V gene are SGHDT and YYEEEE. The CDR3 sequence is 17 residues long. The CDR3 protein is CASSAIGGLVLYDEQFF. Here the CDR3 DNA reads TGTGCCAGCAGCGCCATTGGGGGACTAGTGTTATACGATGAGCAGTTCTTC.

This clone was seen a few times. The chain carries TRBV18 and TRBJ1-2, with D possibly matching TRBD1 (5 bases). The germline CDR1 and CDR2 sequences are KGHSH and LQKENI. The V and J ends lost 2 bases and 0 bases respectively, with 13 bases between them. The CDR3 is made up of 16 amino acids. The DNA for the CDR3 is TGTGCCAGCTCACCATCGGGACCCCCGGCTAACTATGGCTACACCTTC. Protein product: CASSPSGPPANYGYTF.

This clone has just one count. The CDR3 DNA reads as TGTGCCAGCAGCCGGGAGGGGCGGGGCAATGAGCAGTTCTTC. Residues: CASSREGRGNEQFF. The rearrangement joins TRBV2 to TRBJ2-1; 8 nucleotides match TRBD2. The V and J ends lost 6 bases and 6 bases, in that order; junction bases with no gene match: 7. Germline V gives CDR1 SNHLY, CDR2 FYNNEI. The CDR3 is made up of 14 amino acids.

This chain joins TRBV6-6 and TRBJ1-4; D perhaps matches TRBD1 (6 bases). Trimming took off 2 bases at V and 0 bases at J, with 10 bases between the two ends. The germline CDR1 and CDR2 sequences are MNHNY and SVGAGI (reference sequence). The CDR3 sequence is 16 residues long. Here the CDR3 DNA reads TGTGCCAGCAGTTACGGGACAACTGCAACTAATGAAAAACTGTTTTTT. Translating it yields CASSYGTTATNEKLFF.

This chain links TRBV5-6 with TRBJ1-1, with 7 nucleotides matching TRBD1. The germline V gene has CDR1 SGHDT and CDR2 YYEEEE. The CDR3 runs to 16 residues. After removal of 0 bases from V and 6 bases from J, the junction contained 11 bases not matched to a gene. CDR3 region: CASSLVLQGKGPEAFF. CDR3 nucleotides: TGTGCCAGCAGCTTGGTGCTACAGGGGAAGGGCCCTGAAGCTTTCTTT.

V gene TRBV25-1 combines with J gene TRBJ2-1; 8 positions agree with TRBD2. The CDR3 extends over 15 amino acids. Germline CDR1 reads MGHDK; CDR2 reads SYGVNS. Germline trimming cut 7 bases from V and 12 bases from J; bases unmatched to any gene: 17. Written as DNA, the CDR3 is TGTGCCAGCACTCCCCCAGACCGTCCGCGGGGGGTGCAGTTCTTC. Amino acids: CASTPPDRPRGVQFF.

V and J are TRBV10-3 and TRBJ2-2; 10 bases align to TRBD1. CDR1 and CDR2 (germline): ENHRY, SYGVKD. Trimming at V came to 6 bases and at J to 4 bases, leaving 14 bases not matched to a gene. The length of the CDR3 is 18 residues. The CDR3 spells CAISTPGQGSSSTGELFF. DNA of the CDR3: TGTGCCATCAGCACTCCGGGACAGGGGAGCAGTAGCACCGGGGAGCTGTTTTTT.

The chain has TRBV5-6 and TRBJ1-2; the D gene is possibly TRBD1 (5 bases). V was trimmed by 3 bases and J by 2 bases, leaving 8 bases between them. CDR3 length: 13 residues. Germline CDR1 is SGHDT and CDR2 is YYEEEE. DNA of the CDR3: TGTGCCAGCAGCTGGGACCAGAACTATGGCTACACCTTC. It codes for CASSWDQNYGYTF.

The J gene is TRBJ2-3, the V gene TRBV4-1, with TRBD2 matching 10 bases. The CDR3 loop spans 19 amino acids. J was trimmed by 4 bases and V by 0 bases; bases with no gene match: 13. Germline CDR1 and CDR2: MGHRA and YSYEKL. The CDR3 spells CASSQDPGSGTSASDTQYF. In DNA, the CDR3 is TGCGCCAGCAGCCAAGATCCGGGGTCCGGGACTAGCGCTTCAGATACGCAGTATTTT.

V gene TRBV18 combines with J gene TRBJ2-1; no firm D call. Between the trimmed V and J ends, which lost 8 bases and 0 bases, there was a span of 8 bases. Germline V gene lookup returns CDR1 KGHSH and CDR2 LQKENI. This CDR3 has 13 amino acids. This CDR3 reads CASRSSSYNEQFF. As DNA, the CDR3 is TGTGCCAGCCGGTCATCCTCCTACAATGAGCAGTTCTTC.